Listed below are T cell receptor beta chains from one sample, sequenced in a study of T-cell reconstitution after alpha-beta-depleted transplantation in children. MiXCR was run by TCRdb on the PCR reads, yielding one entry per CDR3 protein. Of some 500,000 distinct CDR3 sequences in the sample, around 19% were seen once. Specimen: PBMCs from the stem cell graft donor, collected from the stem cell graft. The receptors were sampled from a human donor who donated a stem cell graft to a child with acute lymphoblastic leukemia. Both conserved end residues are part of each CDR3. The D gene is left open where the match is weak. Only part of the rows carry a size: once, few, many, or a class if the clone is expanded.

clone size | J gene | D gene | V gene | CDR3 DNA | CDR3 protein
few | TRBJ2-6 | - | TRBV12-3/TRBV12-4 | TGTGCCAGCTCTAAATCCCCGGGCTCTGGGGCCAACGTCCTGACTTTC | CASSKSPGSGANVLTF
- | TRBJ2-2 | TRBD1 | TRBV12-3/TRBV12-4 | TGTGCCAGCAGTCCCCTTAGGGGACAGGGCTTCACCGGGGAGCTGTTTTTT | CASSPLRGQGFTGELFF
few | TRBJ1-1 | TRBD1 | TRBV11-2 | TGTGCCAGCAGCTCGACAGGGGCGACCGCTGAAGCTTTCTTT | CASSSTGATAEAFF
- | TRBJ2-1 | - | TRBV4-1 | TGCGCCAGCAGCCAAGAGCGCGTCTACAATGAGCAGTTCTTC | CASSQERVYNEQFF
few | TRBJ2-5 | - | TRBV3-1 | TGTGCCAGCAGCCAAGATTCTAGCAGTGAGACCCAGTACTTC | CASSQDSSSETQYF
few | TRBJ2-1 | - | TRBV27 | TGTGCCAGCAGTTTCCAGGGGAACAATGAGCAGTTCTTC | CASSFQGNNEQFF
few | TRBJ2-7 | - | TRBV20-1 | TGCAGTGCTAGAGAAGAAGGGGGAGGATTCTACGAGCAGTACTTC | CSAREEGGGFYEQYF
few | TRBJ1-3 | - | TRBV12-3/TRBV12-4 | TGTGCCAGCAGTTTTCTCTCCCCCCCAAAGTTGGACACCATATATTTT | CASSFLSPPKLDTIYF
few | TRBJ2-1 | - | TRBV4-2 | TGTGCCAGCCGACAGGTGGGCTACAATGAGCAGTTCTTC | CASRQVGYNEQFF
many | TRBJ1-1 | TRBD1 | TRBV20-1 | TGCAGTGCTAGAGACCCGGGACAGAGGGGCACTGAAGCTTTCTTT | CSARDPGQRGTEAFF
- | TRBJ2-4 | - | TRBV15 | TGTGCCACCAGCACCCGAGGGGGAGCCGAAAACATTCAGTACTTC | CATSTRGGAENIQYF
many | TRBJ2-1 | - | TRBV9 | TGTGCCAGCAGCGTAGTCTTTCAGGGCAGTGGCAATGAGCAGTTCTTC | CASSVVFQGSGNEQFF
- | TRBJ2-3 | TRBD2 | TRBV3-1 | TGTGCCTGCAGCCAAGATTCCCTGCGGGAGATTGGAGATACGCAGTATTTT | CACSQDSLREIGDTQYF
- | TRBJ2-3 | - | TRBV12-3/TRBV12-4 | TGTGCCAGCAGCGGTCCGGGCCCAGATACGCAGTATTTT | CASSGPGPDTQYF
few | TRBJ2-1 | TRBD2 | TRBV29-1 | TGCAGCCCCCTAGCGGGAGCCTACAATGAGCAGTTCTTC | CSPLAGAYNEQFF
- | TRBJ2-5 | - | TRBV25-1 | TGTGCCAGCAGTGAATCGGACCCAGAGACCCAGTACTTC | CASSESDPETQYF
- | TRBJ2-7 | - | TRBV6-1 | TGTGCCAGTCAACGTGTGGCGGAATCCTACGAGCAGTACTTC | CASQRVAESYEQYF
- | TRBJ2-3 | - | TRBV15 | TGTGCCACCAGCCCGGGGGGCAGGCAATGGGATACGCAGTATTTT | CATSPGGRQWDTQYF
- | TRBJ1-6 | - | TRBV5-1 | TGCGCCAGCAGCGGGGGAACGTATAATTCACCCCTCCACTTT | CASSGGTYNSPLHF
many | TRBJ1-6 | - | TRBV12-3/TRBV12-4 | TGTGCCAGCAGCTCCTATAATTCACCCCTCCACTTT | CASSSYNSPLHF
- | TRBJ2-3 | TRBD2 | TRBV6-2/TRBV6-3 | TGTGCCAGTTCGACTAGCGGGCACACAGATACGCAGTATTTT | CASSTSGHTDTQYF
few | TRBJ2-7 | TRBD2 | TRBV5-1 | TGCGCCAGCAGACCCGGACTAGCGGGAGACGGCGAGCAGTACTTC | CASRPGLAGDGEQYF
few | TRBJ1-5 | TRBD1 | TRBV4-1 | TGCGCCAGCAGCCACCGACAGGGGGAACAGCCCCAGCATTTT | CASSHRQGEQPQHF
- | TRBJ2-3 | - | TRBV20-1 | TGCAGTGCTAGACCCTTCGGATTTCAAGATACGCAGTATTTT | CSARPFGFQDTQYF
- | TRBJ2-1 | - | TRBV25-1 | TGTGCCAGCAGTGAATGGGGCCGCGCGCCGAGCTCCTACAATGAGCAGTTCTTC | CASSEWGRAPSSYNEQFF
many | TRBJ2-3 | - | TRBV12-3/TRBV12-4 | TGTGCCAGCAGTTTATCAGGTCGGGGCGGTCGAGGTACGCAGTATTTT | CASSLSGRGGRGTQYF
- | TRBJ1-2 | - | TRBV12-3/TRBV12-4 | TGTGCCAGCAGTTTACTTGGCAGGGCTAACTATGGCTACACCTTC | CASSLLGRANYGYTF
- | TRBJ2-1 | TRBD2 | TRBV7-9 | TGTGCCAGCAGCTACCGGCCTAGCGGGAGTTACAATGAGCAGTTCTTC | CASSYRPSGSYNEQFF
few | TRBJ2-1 | - | TRBV5-1 | TGCGCCAGCAGCTTACTCAGGCACTATGAGCAGTTCTTC | CASSLLRHYEQFF
few | TRBJ1-2 | - | TRBV9 | TGTGCCAGCAGCGGGGGGCGGACTAACTATGGCTACACCTTC | CASSGGRTNYGYTF
many | TRBJ1-5 | - | TRBV20-1 | TGCAGTGCTATCGGACGCCGCAATCAGCCCCAGCATTTT | CSAIGRRNQPQHF
- | TRBJ1-3 | - | TRBV27 | TGTGCCAGCAGTTTAAGTGTGGGGAGCGGAAACACCATATATTTT | CASSLSVGSGNTIYF
few | TRBJ2-7 | TRBD2 | TRBV19 | TGTGCCAGTAGTATTGCGGGGGATCCTAGCGGGTACTACGAGCAGTACTTC | CASSIAGDPSGYYEQYF
- | TRBJ2-3 | - | TRBV5-6 | TGTGCCAGCAGTTTACCCACAGGGACAGATACGCAGTATTTT | CASSLPTGTDTQYF
few | TRBJ2-5 | - | TRBV4-1 | TGCGCCAGCAGCCCTTCGACAGGTCCACAAGAGACCCAGTACTTC | CASSPSTGPQETQYF
few | TRBJ2-7 | - | TRBV29-1 | TGCAGCGTTGAAAGTACCCGGAGCTCCTACGAGCAGTACTTC | CSVESTRSSYEQYF
few | TRBJ1-5 | - | TRBV5-1 | TGCGCCAGCAGCTTGGCCGGACTCCCCAATCAGCCCCAGCATTTT | CASSLAGLPNQPQHF
- | TRBJ2-2 | - | TRBV3-1 | TGTGCCAGCAGCCAATTACTATCATCCGGGGAGCTGTTTTTT | CASSQLLSSGELFF
- | TRBJ2-1 | - | TRBV27 | TGTGCCAGCATCGCCGGGACGGCGGCGTACAATGAGCAGTTCTTC | CASIAGTAAYNEQFF
few | TRBJ2-6 | - | TRBV29-1 | TGCAGCGTTGGTTCCAGGGCTGGGGCCAACGTCCTGACTTTC | CSVGSRAGANVLTF
- | TRBJ1-1 | - | TRBV4-1 | TGCGCCAGCAGACCCGGGACCGATATGAACACTGAAGCTTTCTTT | CASRPGTDMNTEAFF
- | TRBJ1-1 | TRBD1 | TRBV7-9 | TGTGCCAGCAGCTTGGAGGGGGCATCAGGCACTGAAGCTTTCTTT | CASSLEGASGTEAFF
many | TRBJ1-5 | - | TRBV5-1 | TGCGCCAGCAGCCCTGGAGAAGATAGCAATCAGCCCCAGCATTTT | CASSPGEDSNQPQHF
- | TRBJ2-5 | TRBD2 | TRBV6-5 | TGTGCCAGCAGTTACTCCCCGGCAACAAGCGGGATACGAGAGACCCAGTACTTC | CASSYSPATSGIRETQYF
few | TRBJ2-5 | - | TRBV19 | TGTGCCAGTAGTATCCTCATCGGAGAGACCCAGTACTTC | CASSILIGETQYF